This TCR beta chain was recorded in a study of CD8 T cells in Susac syndrome. The authors negatively isolated CD8+ and CD4+ T cells and FACS-enriched TEMRA cells. RNA was extracted with the RNeasy kit, and a quantity of roughly 0.5 to 1 ug was reverse transcribed using random hexamers. MiXCR was run by TCRdb on the immunoSEQ multiplex PCR reads, yielding one entry per CDR3 protein. Here the sample spans around 53,000 distinct CDR3 sequences, about 95% being singletons. Looked up from germline, CDR1 is GTSNPN and CDR2 is SVGIG (reference sequence). Trimming shortened V by 0 bases and J by 8 bases, and 10 bases separated the two germline ends. The CDR3 runs to 12 residues.

V usage is TRBV30 and J usage is TRBJ1-1, with D hard to call. Sequences were obtained from CD8+ T cells from PBMCs. The sequence derives from a human donor with Susac syndrome. CDR3 sequence: CAWSVASREAFF. CDR3 in DNA: TGTGCCTGGAGTGTAGCAAGCCGGGAAGCTTTCTTT.